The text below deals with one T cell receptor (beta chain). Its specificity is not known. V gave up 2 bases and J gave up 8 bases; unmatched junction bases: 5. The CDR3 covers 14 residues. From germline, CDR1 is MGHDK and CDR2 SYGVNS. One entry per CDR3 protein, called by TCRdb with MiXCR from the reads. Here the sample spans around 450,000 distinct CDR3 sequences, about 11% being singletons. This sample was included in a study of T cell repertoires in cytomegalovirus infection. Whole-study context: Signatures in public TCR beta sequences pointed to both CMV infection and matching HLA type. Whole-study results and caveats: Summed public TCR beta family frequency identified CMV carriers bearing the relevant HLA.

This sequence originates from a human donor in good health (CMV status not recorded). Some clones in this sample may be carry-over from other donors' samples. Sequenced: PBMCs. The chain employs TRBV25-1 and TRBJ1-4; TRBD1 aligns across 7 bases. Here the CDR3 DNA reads TGTGCCAGCAGTGAAAGCAGGGGGAACGAAAAACTGTTTTTT. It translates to CASSESRGNEKLFF.